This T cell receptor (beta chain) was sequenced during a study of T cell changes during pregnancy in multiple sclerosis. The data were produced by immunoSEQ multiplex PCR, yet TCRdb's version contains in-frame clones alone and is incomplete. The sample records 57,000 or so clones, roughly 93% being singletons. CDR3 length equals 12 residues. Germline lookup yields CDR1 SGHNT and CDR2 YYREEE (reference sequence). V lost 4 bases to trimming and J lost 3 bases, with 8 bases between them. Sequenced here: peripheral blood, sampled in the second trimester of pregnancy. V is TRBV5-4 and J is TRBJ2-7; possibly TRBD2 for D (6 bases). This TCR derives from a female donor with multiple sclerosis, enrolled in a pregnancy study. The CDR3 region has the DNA TGTGCCAGCAGCCTGCGGGGCTACGAGCAGTACTTC. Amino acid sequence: CASSLRGYEQYF.